These 13 T cell receptor beta chains were all obtained from the same sample, sequenced in a study of shared clonotypes between healthy human individuals. Measured with immunoSEQ multiplex PCR; TCRdb has only the in-frame clones, and not every one. The sample has some 2,000,000 clones, approximately 94% seen once; the top ten hold 0.1% to 0.15%. Sequenced sample: naive CD4+ T cells sorted from blood. This sample's subset: CD45RA+ positively selected. The receptors derive from a man between 18 and 35 years old in good health.

The chain recombines TRBV7-2 with TRBJ2-1; a possible D gene is TRBD2 (5 bases). CDR1 is SGHTA and CDR2 is FQGNSA in the germline V gene. The ends were cut back, 1 base at V and 6 bases at J, with 10 bases in the middle. The CDR3 is 14 amino acids. The CDR3 region is CASSLGLSGNEQFF. In DNA form, the CDR3 reads TGTGCCAGCAGCTTAGGACTATCCGGCAATGAGCAGTTCTTC.

This chain uses TRBV5-6 with TRBJ2-3; D is unclear. The germline CDR1 and CDR2 sequences are SGHDT and YYEEEE. The CDR3 sequence is 15 residues long. V was cut by 0 bases and J by 0 bases, with 8 bases left in between. CDR3 protein: CASSLDGPSTDTQYF. The CDR3 DNA reads TGTGCCAGCAGCTTGGACGGGCCTAGCACAGATACGCAGTATTTT.

V and J are TRBV2 and TRBJ2-3; D gene ambiguous. Germline V gene lookup returns CDR1 SNHLY and CDR2 FYNNEI. The CDR3 is made up of 15 amino acids. V lost 5 bases and J 2 bases, leaving 14 bases between the germline ends. In DNA, the CDR3 is TGTGCCAGCAGTCTGGGTGGGCTAGACACAGATACGCAGTATTTT. This gives the protein CASSLGGLDTDTQYF.

The gene calls are TRBV11-2 and TRBJ1-2; D is uncertain. The CDR3 loop spans 16 amino acids. Germline V lookup: CDR1 SGHAT, CDR2 FQNNGV. V gave up 2 bases and J gave up 2 bases, with 15 bases separating them. This CDR3 reads CASSLPGTAANYGYTF. The CDR3 coding sequence is TGTGCCAGCAGCTTACCCGGAACAGCCGCAAACTATGGCTACACCTTC.

The chain uses TRBV25-1 and TRBJ2-7; TRBD2 matches at 12 bases. The CDR3 length is 13 residues. With 7 bases clipped from V and 6 bases from J, the junction kept 4 bases outside the gene matches. Germline V gives CDR1 MGHDK, CDR2 SYGVNS. Written as DNA, the CDR3 is TGTGCCAGCACCCTAGCGGGGGGGGGCGAGCAGTACTTC. Translating it yields CASTLAGGGEQYF.

The chain has TRBV10-3 and TRBJ2-1; 8 bases are a match to TRBD2. V lost 0 bases, J lost 2 bases, and 3 bases stayed unmatched. Germline CDR1 reads ENHRY; CDR2 reads SYGVKD. This CDR3 is 16 amino acids long. CDR3 protein: CAISESSGGAYNEQFF. CDR3 DNA sequence: TGTGCCATCAGTGAGTCATCGGGGGGGGCCTACAATGAGCAGTTCTTC.

The chain uses TRBV5-1 and TRBJ2-5, with D tentatively TRBD2 (5 bases). Trimming left V 4 bases short and J 5 bases short, with 15 bases between. The CDR3 has 14 amino acids. Per the germline V gene, CDR1 is SGHRS and CDR2 is YFSETQ. This chain's CDR3 is CASSRVPGFETQYF. CDR3 bases: TGCGCCAGCAGCAGGGTCCCGGGATTCGAGACCCAGTACTTC.

This clone was observed a handful of times. The V and J genes are TRBV12-2 and TRBJ1-2. TRBV12-2 is marked as a pseudogene. The CDR3 is 14 residues long. The CDR3 reads CASRLGGSCYGYTF. CDR3 nucleotides: TGTGCAAGTCGCTTAGGAGGCAGTTGCTATGGCTACACCTTC.

The genes are TRBV9 and TRBJ2-2; TRBD2 aligns across 13 bases. This CDR3 region has 16 residues. Germline lookup yields CDR1 SGDLS and CDR2 YYNGEE. V shed 3 bases and J 8 bases; nucleotides not matched to a gene: 7. CDR3 in amino acids: CASSARTSGGPGELFF. The CDR3 nucleotides are TGTGCCAGCAGCGCCCGGACTAGCGGGGGTCCAGGGGAGCTGTTTTTT.

The genes are TRBV5-4 and TRBJ2-5; no reliable D call. This CDR3 comprises 13 residues. V was shortened by 4 bases and J by 1 base, with 8 bases between the two germline ends. Germline V gene data show CDR1 as SGHNT and CDR2 as YYREEE (reference sequence). This chain's CDR3 is CASSQRSQETQYF. The CDR3 DNA is TGTGCCAGCAGCCAGAGGAGCCAAGAGACCCAGTACTTC.

The V call is TRBV5-8, the J call TRBJ1-1; D is unclear. Germline CDR1 and CDR2: SGHTS and YDEGEE. Between the trimmed V and J ends, which lost 4 bases and 6 bases, there was a span of 10 bases. This CDR3 comprises 12 residues. The CDR3: CASSPRRAEAFF. DNA for the CDR3: TGTGCCAGCAGCCCCCGAAGGGCTGAAGCTTTCTTT.

This clone appeared once. This CDR3 reads CAAHRDNTDTQYF. CDR3 in DNA: TGTGCCGCCCACCGGGACAACACAGATACGCAGTATTTT. V gene TRBV28 combines with J gene TRBJ2-3, with TRBD1 as a possible D gene (6 bases). Trimming pared 11 bases from V and 2 bases from J, leaving 14 bases between. CDR1 and CDR2 (germline): MDHEN, SYDVKM. The length of the CDR3 is 13 residues.

This chain joins TRBV6-5 and TRBJ1-2; TRBD1 matches at 9 bases. V was clipped by 0 bases and J by 5 bases; unmatched bases: 7. CDR1 is MNHEY and CDR2 is SVGAGI in the germline V gene. The CDR3 loop spans 16 amino acids. The CDR3 DNA is TGTGCCAGCAGTTACTCCTTTGCGGACAGGGGATATGGCTACACCTTC. The encoded protein is CASSYSFADRGYGYTF.